The next 4 T cell receptor beta chains were all read from a single sample in a study of T cell responses to AZD1222 COVID-19 vaccine. Repertoires were generated with immunoSEQ multiplex PCR, while TCRdb's copy carries only in-frame clones and drops some. Counted here are roughly 120,000 clones, roughly 90% occurring once; the ten biggest clones make up around 7.1%. The sample in question was peripheral blood, obtained 28 days after the second AZD1222 dose. The receptors were sampled from an adult who received the AZD1222 COVID-19 vaccine.

The chain uses TRBV5-8 and TRBJ2-5; 16 positions agree with TRBD2. From germline, CDR1 is SGHTS and CDR2 YDEGEE. V trimming: 7 bases; J trimming: 1 base; junction bases outside the gene matches: 1. This CDR3 contains 15 residues. CDR3 residues: CASGTSGGVQETQYF. DNA for the CDR3: TGTGCCAGCGGGACTAGCGGGGGGGTCCAAGAGACCCAGTACTTC.

The chain couples TRBV7-9 to TRBJ1-2, with D perhaps matching TRBD1 (5 bases). Germline CDR1 SEHNR, CDR2 FQNEAQ (reference sequence). The CDR3 extends over 15 amino acids. Deletions cut 8 bases from V and 5 bases from J, with 21 bases between. CDR3 region: CASSPDLGRLYGYTF. Written as DNA, the CDR3 is TGTGCCAGCTCCCCTGACTTGGGACGGTTATATGGCTACACCTTC. Full variable domain (rest looked up from reference TRBV7-9 and TRBJ1-2): DTGVSQNPRHKITKRGQNVTFRCDPISEHNRLYWYRQTLGQGPEFLTYFQNEAQLEKSRLLSDRFSAERPKGSFSTLEIQRTEQGDSAMYLCASSPDLGRLYGYTFGSGTRLTVV.

J is TRBJ1-2 and V is TRBV7-9, with 7 positions matching TRBD1. V shed 6 bases, J shed 2 bases, and the junction held 9 bases outside the gene matches. Germline lookup yields CDR1 SEHNR and CDR2 FQNEAQ (reference sequence). The CDR3 covers 15 residues. CDR3 sequence reads: CASSLQGYTNYGYTF. CDR3 bases: TGTGCCAGCAGTCTACAGGGGTATACCAACTATGGCTACACCTTC.

The chain recombines TRBV7-3 with TRBJ1-4; a weak D match, TRBD1 (5 bases). This CDR3 has 13 residues. CDR1 SGHTA and CDR2 FQGTGA come from the germline V gene. V shed 6 bases and J shed 8 bases, with 13 bases lying between them. CDR3 sequence: CASSGTHGEKLFF. The CDR3 DNA is TGTGCCAGCAGTGGGACGCATGGCGAAAAACTGTTTTTT. The full variable domain, rest sourced from reference TRBV7-3 and TRBJ1-4, is GAGVSQTPSNKVTEKGKYVELRCDPISGHTALYWYRQSLGQGPEFLIYFQGTGAADDSGLPNDRFFAVRPEGSVSTLKIQRTERGDSAVYLCASSGTHGEKLFFGSGTQLSVL.